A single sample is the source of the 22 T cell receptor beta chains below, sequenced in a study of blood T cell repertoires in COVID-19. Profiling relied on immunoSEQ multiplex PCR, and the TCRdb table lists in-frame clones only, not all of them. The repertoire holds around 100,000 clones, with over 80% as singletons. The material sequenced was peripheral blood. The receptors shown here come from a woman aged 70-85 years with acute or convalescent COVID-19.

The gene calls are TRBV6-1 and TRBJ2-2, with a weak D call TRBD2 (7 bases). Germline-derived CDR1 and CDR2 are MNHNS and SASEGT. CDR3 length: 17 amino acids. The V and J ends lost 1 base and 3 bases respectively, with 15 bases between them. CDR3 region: CASSEGGRGADTGELFF. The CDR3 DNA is TGTGCCAGCAGTGAAGGAGGTCGGGGGGCGGACACCGGGGAGCTGTTTTTT.

This CDR3 reads CASSLDGRGTDTQYF. The CDR3 nucleotides are TGTGCCAGCAGCTTAGATGGTCGAGGCACAGATACGCAGTATTTT. The rearrangement uses TRBV7-2 and TRBJ2-3; D is uncertain. CDR1 and CDR2 (germline): SGHTA, FQGNSA. This CDR3 region has 15 residues. Trimming pared 1 base from V and 1 base from J, leaving 9 bases between.

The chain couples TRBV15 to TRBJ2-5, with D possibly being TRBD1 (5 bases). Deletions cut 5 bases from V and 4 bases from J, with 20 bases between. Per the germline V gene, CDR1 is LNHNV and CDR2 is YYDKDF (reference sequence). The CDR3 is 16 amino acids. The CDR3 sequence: CATSSLLGRQGETQYF. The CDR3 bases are TGTGCCACCAGCTCTCTTCTGGGGCGGCAGGGAGAGACCCAGTACTTC.

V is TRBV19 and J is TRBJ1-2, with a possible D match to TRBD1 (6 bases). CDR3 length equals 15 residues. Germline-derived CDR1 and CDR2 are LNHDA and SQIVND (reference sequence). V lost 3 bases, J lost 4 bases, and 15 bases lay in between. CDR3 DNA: TGTGCCAGTAGTATTACAACCGGGACACTCTATGGCTACACCTTC. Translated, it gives CASSITTGTLYGYTF. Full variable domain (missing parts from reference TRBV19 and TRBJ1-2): DGGITQSPKYLFRKEGQNVTLSCEQNLNHDAMYWYRQDPGQGLRLIYYSQIVNDFQKGDIAEGYSVSREKKESFPLTVTSAQKNPTAFYLCASSITTGTLYGYTFGSGTRLTVV.

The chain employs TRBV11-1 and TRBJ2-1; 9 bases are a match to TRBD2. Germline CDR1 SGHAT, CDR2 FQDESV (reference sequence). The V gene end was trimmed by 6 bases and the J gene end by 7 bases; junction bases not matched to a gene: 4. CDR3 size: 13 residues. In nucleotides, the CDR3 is TGTGCCAGCAGTAGCGGGAGCGGTAATGAGCAGTTCTTC. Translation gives CASSSGSGNEQFF.

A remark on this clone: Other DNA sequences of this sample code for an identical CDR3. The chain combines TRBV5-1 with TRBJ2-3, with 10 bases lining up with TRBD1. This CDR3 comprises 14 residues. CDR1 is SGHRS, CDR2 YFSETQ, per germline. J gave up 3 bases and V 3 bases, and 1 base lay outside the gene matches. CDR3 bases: TGCGCCAGCAGCTCGGGACAGGGGACAGATACGCAGTATTTT. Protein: CASSSGQGTDTQYF.

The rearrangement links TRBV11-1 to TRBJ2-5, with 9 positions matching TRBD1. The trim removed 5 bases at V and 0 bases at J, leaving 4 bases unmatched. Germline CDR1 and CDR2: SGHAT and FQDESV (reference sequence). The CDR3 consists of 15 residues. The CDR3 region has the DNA TGTGCCAGCAGCCCCCGGGACAGGGACCAAGAGACCCAGTACTTC. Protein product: CASSPRDRDQETQYF. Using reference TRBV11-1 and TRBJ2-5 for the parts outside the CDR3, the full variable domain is EAEVAQSPRYKITEKSQAVAFWCDPISGHATLYWYRQILGQGPELLVQFQDESVVDDSQLPKDRFSAERLKGVDSTLKIQPAELGDSAMYLCASSPRDRDQETQYFGPGTRLLVL.

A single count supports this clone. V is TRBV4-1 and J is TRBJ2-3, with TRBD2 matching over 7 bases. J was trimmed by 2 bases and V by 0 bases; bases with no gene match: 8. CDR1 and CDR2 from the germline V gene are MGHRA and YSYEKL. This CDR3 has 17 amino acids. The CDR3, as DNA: TGCGCCAGCAGCCAAGAGCGTGCTAGCGGACACACAGATACGCAGTATTTT. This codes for CASSQERASGHTDTQYF.

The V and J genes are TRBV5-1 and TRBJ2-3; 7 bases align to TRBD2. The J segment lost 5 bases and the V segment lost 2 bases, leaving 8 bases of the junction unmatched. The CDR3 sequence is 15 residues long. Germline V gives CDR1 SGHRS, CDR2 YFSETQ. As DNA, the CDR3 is TGCGCCAGCAGCTTCACTAGCGCCGGGAGAGATACGCAGTATTTT. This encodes CASSFTSAGRDTQYF. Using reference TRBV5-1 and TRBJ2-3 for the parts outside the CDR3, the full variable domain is KAGVTQTPRYLIKTRGQQVTLSCSPISGHRSVSWYQQTPGQGLQFLFEYFSETQRNKGNFPGRFSGRQFSNSRSEMNVSTLELGDSALYLCASSFTSAGRDTQYFGPGTRLTVL.

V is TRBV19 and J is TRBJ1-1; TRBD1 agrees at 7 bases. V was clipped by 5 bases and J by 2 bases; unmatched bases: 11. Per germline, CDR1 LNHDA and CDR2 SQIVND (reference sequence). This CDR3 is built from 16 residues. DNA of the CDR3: TGTGCCAGTAGTCTGCGCCAGGGACAGATAAACACTGAAGCTTTCTTT. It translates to CASSLRQGQINTEAFF.

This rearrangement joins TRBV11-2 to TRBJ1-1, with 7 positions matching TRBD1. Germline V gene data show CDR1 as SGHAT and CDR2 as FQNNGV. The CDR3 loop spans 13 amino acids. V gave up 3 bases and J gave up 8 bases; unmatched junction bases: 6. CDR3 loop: CASSFNTGVEAFF. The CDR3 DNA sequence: TGTGCCAGCAGCTTTAACACAGGGGTGGAAGCTTTCTTT.

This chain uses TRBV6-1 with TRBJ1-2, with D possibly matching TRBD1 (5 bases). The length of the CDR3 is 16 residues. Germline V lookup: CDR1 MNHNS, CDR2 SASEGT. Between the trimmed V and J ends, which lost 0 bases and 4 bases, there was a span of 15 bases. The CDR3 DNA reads TGTGCCAGCAGTGAAGCCTTCGTCCAGGGTACCTATGGCTACACCTTC. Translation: CASSEAFVQGTYGYTF.

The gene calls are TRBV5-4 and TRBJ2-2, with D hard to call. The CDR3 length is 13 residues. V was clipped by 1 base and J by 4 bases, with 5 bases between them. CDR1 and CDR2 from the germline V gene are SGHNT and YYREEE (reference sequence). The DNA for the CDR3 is TGTGCCAGCAGCTTGACTGGCACCGGGGAGCTGTTTTTT. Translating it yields CASSLTGTGELFF.

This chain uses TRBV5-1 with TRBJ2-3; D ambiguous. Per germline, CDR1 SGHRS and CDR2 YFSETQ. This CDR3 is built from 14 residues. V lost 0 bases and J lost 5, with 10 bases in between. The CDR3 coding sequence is TGCGCCAGCAGCTTGGCATTAGCTAGAGATACGCAGTATTTT. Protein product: CASSLALARDTQYF.

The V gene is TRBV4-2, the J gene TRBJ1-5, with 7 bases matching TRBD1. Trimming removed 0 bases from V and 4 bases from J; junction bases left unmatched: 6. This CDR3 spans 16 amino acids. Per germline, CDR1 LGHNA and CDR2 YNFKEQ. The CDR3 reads CASSQDYRGFNQPQHF. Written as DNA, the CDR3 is TGTGCCAGCAGCCAAGATTACAGGGGCTTTAATCAGCCCCAGCATTTT.

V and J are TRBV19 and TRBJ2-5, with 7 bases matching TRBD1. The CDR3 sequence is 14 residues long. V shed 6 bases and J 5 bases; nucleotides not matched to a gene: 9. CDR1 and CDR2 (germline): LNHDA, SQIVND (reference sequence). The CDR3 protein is CASSEQGSSETQYF. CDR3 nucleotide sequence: TGTGCCAGTAGCGAACAGGGGTCATCGGAGACCCAGTACTTC.

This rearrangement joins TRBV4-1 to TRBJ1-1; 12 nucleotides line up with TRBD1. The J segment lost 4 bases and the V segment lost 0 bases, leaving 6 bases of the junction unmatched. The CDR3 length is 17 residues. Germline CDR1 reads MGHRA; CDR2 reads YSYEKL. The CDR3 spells CASSQDGTGGWFTEAFF. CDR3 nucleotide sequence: TGCGCCAGCAGCCAAGACGGGACAGGGGGCTGGTTCACTGAAGCTTTCTTT.

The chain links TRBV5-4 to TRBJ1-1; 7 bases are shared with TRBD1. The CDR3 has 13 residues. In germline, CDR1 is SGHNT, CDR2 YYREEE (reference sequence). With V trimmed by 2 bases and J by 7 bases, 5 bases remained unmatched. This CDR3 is CASSFPNRGEAFF. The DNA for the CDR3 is TGTGCCAGCAGCTTCCCAAACAGGGGTGAAGCTTTCTTT. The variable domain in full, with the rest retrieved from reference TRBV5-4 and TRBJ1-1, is ETGVTQSPTHLIKTRGQQVTLRCSSQSGHNTVSWYQQALGQGPQFIFQYYREEENGRGNFPPRFSGLQFPNYSSELNVNALELDDSALYLCASSFPNRGEAFFGQGTRLTVV.

The CDR3 reads CASSEQGHSGEQYF. The CDR3 DNA reads TGTGCCAGCAGTGAACAGGGGCATAGCGGCGAGCAGTACTTC. The chain joins TRBV6-4 to TRBJ2-7; D is perhaps TRBD1 (7 bases). V was trimmed by 3 bases and J by 6 bases, leaving 15 bases between them. The V gene's germline CDR1 is MRHNA and CDR2 SNTAGT. CDR3 size: 14 residues.

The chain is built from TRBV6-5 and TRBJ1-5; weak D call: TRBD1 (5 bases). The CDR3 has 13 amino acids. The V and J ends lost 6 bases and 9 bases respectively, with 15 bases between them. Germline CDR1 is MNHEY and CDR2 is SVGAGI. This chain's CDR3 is CASSSQGTGPQHF. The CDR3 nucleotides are TGTGCCAGCAGCTCGCAGGGCACAGGGCCCCAGCATTTT.

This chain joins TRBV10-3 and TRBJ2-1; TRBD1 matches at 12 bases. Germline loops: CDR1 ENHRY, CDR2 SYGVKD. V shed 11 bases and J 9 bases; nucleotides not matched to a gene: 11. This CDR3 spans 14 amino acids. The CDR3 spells CAAKGGQGASEQFF. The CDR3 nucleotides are TGTGCCGCGAAGGGGGGACAGGGGGCGAGTGAGCAGTTCTTC.

CDR3 residues: CASSAGQGGANTEAFF. In DNA form, the CDR3 reads TGCGCCAGCAGCGCGGGACAGGGCGGCGCGAACACTGAAGCTTTCTTT. This chain uses TRBV5-1 with TRBJ1-1; 9 nucleotides line up with TRBD1. This CDR3 is built from 16 residues. Germline CDR1 reads SGHRS; CDR2 reads YFSETQ. The trim removed 4 bases at V and 1 base at J, leaving 8 bases unmatched.